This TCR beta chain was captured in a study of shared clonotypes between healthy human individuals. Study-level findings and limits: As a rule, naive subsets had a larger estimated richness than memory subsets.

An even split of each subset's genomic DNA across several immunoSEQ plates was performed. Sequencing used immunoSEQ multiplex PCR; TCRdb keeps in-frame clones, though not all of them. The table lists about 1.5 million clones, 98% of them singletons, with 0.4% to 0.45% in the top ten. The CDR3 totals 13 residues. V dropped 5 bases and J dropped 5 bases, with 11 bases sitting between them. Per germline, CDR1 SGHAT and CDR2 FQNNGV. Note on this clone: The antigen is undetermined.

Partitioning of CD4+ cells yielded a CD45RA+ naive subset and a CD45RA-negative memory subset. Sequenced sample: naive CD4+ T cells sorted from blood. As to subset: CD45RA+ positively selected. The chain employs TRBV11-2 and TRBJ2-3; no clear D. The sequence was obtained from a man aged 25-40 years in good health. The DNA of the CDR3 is TGTGCCAGCAGCCCGAGACGGCGAGATACGCAGTATTTT. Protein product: CASSPRRRDTQYF.